This entry describes one T cell receptor beta chain. This sample is drawn from a study of CD8 T cells in Susac syndrome. The ends were cut back, 1 base at V and 0 bases at J, with 7 bases in the middle. The CDR3 sequence is 15 residues long. CDR1 is KGHSH and CDR2 is LQKENI in the germline V gene. Reverse transcription used about 0.5 to 1 ug RNA and random hexamers. One entry per CDR3 protein results from TCRdb running MiXCR on the immunoSEQ multiplex PCR reads. The table lists approximately 230,000 distinct CDR3 sequences, around 95% of them singletons. This receptor was identified in a human donor with multiple sclerosis. V and J are TRBV18 and TRBJ2-4, with unresolved D. The material sequenced was CD4+ T cells from PBMCs. This CDR3 reads CASSPLSRAKNIQYF. The CDR3 DNA reads as TGTGCCAGCTCACCACTCAGCAGAGCCAAAAACATTCAGTACTTC.